This T cell receptor beta chain was profiled in a study of post-analysis software for immune sequencing data. Comment on this clonotype: Its specificity is not known.

Findings and limits, study-wide: Compared against controls, patients with multiple sclerosis displayed significantly lower normalized Chao1 diversity. F measure showed strong co-clustering of same-batch samples. Higher frequency in patients than in controls was seen for 5 or 6 TRBV segments, with TRBV5-6, TRBV5-1 and TRBV20-1 among them.

Germline CDR1 reads SGDLS; CDR2 reads YYNGEE. There are 11 residues in the CDR3. Trimming took off 0 bases at V and 8 bases at J, with 3 bases between the two ends. Unique molecular identifiers were carried by the TCR beta cDNA libraries. Input of about 0.9 to 10 million T cells yielded 550,000 or so cDNA molecules. TCRdb reprocessed the PCR reads via MiXCR and lists one record per CDR3 protein. The top ten clones hold about 11% of a sample with approximately 630,000 distinct CDR3 sequences, more than 50% of them seen once. This sequence was found in a girl aged 2 to 9 with multiple sclerosis. J is TRBJ2-1 and V is TRBV9, with D unclear. Sequenced: blood. The CDR3 DNA is TGTGCCAGCAGCGTAGAAGATGAGCAGTTCTTC. Translated, it gives CASSVEDEQFF.